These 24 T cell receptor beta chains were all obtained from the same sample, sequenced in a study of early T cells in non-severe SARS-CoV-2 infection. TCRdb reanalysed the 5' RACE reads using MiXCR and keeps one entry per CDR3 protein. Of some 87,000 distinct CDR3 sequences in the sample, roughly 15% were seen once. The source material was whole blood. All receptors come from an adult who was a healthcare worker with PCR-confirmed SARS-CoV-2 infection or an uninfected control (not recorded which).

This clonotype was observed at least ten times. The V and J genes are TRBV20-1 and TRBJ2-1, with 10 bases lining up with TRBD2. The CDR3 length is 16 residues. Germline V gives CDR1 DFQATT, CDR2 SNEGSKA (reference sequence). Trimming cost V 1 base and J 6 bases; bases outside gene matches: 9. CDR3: CSARVKRGGPGNEQFF. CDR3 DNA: TGCAGTGCTAGAGTGAAGCGGGGGGGCCCGGGCAATGAGCAGTTCTTC.

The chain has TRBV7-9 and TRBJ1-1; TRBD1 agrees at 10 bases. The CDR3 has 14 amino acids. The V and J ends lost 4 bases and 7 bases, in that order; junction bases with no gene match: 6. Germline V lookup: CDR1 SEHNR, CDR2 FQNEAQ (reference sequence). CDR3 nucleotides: TGTGCCAGCAGCTCCCGGGACAGGGGAATTGAAGCTTTCTTT. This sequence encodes CASSSRDRGIEAFF.

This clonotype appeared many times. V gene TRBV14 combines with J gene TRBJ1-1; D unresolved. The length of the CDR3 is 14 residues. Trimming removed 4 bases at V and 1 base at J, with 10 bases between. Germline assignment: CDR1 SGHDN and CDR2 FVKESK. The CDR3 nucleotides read TGTGCCAGCAGCCTTGTTTCTCCGAACACTGAAGCTTTCTTT. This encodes CASSLVSPNTEAFF.

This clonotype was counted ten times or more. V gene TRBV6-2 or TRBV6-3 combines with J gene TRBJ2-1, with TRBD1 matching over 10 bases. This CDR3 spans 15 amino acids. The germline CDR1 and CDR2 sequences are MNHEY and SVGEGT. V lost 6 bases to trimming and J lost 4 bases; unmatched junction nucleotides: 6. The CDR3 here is CASRPTGGEYNEQFF. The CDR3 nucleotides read TGTGCCAGCAGACCGACAGGGGGCGAATACAATGAGCAGTTCTTC.

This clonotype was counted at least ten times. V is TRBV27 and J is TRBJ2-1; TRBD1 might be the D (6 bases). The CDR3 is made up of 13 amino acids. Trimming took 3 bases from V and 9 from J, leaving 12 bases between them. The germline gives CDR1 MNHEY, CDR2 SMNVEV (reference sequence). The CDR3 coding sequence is TGTGCCAGCAGTTTGACCAGGGGCAGTGAGCAGTTCTTC. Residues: CASSLTRGSEQFF.

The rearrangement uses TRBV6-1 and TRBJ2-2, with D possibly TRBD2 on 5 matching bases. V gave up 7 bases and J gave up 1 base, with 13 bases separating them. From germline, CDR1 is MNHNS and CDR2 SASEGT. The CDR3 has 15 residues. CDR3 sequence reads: CASKSGSRNTGELFF. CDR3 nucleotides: TGTGCCAGCAAGTCGGGATCCCGGAACACCGGGGAGCTGTTTTTT.

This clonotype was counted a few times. For the CDR3, the DNA is TGTGCCAGCAGTATGTTGACAGGATATGAAAAACTGTTTTTT. Translating it yields CASSMLTGYEKLFF. The rearrangement links TRBV6-6 to TRBJ1-4, with a tentative D call TRBD1 (6 bases). CDR1 is MNHNY and CDR2 is SVGAGI in the germline V gene (reference sequence). Trimming shortened V by 5 bases and J by 6 bases, and 13 bases separated the two germline ends. This CDR3 contains 14 residues.

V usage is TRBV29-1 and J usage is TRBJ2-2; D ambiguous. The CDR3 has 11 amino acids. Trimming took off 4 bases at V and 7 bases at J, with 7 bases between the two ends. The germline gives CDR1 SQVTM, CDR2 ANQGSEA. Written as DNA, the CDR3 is TGCAGCGTTGCTTCTGGCGGGGAGCTGTTTTTT. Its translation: CSVASGGELFF.

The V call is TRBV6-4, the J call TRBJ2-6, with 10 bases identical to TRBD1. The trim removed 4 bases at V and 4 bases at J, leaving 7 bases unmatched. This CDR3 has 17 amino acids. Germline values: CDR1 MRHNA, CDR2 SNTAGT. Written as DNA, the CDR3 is TGTGCCAGCAGTGTCGGGACAGGGGTCTCCGGGGCCAACGTCCTGACTTTC. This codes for CASSVGTGVSGANVLTF.

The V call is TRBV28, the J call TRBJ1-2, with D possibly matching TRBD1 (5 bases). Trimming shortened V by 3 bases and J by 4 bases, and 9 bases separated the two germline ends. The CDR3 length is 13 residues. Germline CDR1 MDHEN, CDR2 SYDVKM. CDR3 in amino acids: CASSLVTAYGYTF. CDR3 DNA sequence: TGTGCCAGCAGTTTGGTGACAGCCTATGGCTACACCTTC.

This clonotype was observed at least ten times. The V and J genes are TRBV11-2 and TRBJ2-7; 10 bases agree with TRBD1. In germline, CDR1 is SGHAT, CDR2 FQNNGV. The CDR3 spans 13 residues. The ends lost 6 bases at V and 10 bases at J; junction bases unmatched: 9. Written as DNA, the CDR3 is TGTGCCAGCAGAACCCGACAGGGGGCAAAACAGTACTTC. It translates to CASRTRQGAKQYF.

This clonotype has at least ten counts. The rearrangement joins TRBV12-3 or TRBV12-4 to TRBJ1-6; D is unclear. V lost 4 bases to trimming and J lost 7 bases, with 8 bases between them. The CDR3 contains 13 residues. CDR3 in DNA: TGTGCCAGCAGTTGGGGAGCGAATTCACCCCTCCACTTT. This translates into CASSWGANSPLHF.

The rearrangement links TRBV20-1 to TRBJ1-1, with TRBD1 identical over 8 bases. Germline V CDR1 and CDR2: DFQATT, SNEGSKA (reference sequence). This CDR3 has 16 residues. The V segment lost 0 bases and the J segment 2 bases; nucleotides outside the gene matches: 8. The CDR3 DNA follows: TGCAGTGCTAGAGAGGGCAGGGGGCGCGGTAACACTGAAGCTTTCTTT. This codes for CSAREGRGRGNTEAFF.

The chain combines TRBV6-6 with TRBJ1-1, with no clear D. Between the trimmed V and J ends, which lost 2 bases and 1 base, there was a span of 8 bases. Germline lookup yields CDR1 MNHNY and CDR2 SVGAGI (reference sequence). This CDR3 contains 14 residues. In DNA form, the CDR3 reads TGTGCCAGCAGTTACCCTGCCCGGAACACTGAAGCTTTCTTT. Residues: CASSYPARNTEAFF.

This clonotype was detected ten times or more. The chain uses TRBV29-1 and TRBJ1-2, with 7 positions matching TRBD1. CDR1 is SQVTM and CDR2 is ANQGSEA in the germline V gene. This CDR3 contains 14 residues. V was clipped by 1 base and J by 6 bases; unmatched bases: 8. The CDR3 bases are TGCAGCGTTGAAGGGACAGGCGCCACCAATGGCTACACCTTC. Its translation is CSVEGTGATNGYTF.

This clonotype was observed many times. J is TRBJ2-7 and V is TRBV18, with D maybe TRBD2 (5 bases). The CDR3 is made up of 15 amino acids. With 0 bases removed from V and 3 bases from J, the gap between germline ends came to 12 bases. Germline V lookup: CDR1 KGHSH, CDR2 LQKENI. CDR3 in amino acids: CASSPPVAGNYEQYF. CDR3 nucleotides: TGTGCCAGCTCACCACCCGTAGCCGGGAACTACGAGCAGTACTTC. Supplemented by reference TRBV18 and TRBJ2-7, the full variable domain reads NAGVMQNPRHLVRRRGQEARLRCSPMKGHSHVYWYRQLPEEGLKFMVYLQKENIIDESGMPKERFSAEFPKEGPSILRIQQVVRGDSAAYFCASSPPVAGNYEQYFGPGTRLTVT.

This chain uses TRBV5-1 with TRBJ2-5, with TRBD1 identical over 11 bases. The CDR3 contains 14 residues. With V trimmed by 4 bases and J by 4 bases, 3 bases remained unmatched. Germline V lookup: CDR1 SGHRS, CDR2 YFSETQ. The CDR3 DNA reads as TGCGCCAGCAGCCCCGGACAGGGGGCAGAGACCCAGTACTTC. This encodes CASSPGQGAETQYF.

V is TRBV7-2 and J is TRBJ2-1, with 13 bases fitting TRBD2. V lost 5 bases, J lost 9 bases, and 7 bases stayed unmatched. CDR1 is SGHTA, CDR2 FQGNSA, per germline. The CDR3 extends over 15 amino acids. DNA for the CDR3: TGTGCCAGCAGCATTACTAGCGGGGGGGCCGGTGAGCAGTTCTTC. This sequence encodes CASSITSGGAGEQFF.

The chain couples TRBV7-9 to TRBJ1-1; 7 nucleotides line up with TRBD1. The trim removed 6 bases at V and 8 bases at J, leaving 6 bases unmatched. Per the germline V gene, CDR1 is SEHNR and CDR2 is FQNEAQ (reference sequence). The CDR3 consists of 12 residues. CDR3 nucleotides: TGTGCCAGCAGGTCCCTGACAGGGGAAGCTTTCTTT. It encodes CASRSLTGEAFF.

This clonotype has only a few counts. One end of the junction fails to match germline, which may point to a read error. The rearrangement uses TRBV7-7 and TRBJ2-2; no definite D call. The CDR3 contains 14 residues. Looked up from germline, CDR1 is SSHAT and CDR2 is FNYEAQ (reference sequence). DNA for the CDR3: TGTGCTAGCAGCTCCCAGGAAAACACCGGGGAGCTGTTTTTT. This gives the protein CASSSQENTGELFF.

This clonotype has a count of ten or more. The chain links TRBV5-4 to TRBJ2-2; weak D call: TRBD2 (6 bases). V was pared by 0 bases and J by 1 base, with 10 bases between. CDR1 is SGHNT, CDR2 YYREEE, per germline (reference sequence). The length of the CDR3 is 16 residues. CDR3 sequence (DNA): TGTGCCAGCAGCTTGGGCGCGGGGAAGAACACCGGGGAGCTGTTTTTT. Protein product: CASSLGAGKNTGELFF.

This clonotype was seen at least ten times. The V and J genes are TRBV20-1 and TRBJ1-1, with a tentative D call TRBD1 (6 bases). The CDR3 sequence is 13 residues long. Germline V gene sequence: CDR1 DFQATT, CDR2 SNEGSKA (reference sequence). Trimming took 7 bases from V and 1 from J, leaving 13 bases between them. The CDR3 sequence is CSGPGQKNTEAFF. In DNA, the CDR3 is TGCAGTGGTCCAGGACAGAAGAACACTGAAGCTTTCTTT.

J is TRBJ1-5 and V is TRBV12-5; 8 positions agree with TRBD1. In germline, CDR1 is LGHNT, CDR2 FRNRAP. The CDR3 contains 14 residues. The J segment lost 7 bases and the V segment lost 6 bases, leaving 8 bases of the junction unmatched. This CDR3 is CASGQGQGGQPQHF. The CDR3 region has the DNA TGTGCTAGTGGCCAAGGACAGGGAGGACAGCCCCAGCATTTT.

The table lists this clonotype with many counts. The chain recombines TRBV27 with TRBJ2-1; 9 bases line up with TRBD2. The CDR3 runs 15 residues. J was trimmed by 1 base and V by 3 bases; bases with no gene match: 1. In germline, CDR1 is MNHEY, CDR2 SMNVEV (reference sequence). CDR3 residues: CASSLGLASYNEQFF. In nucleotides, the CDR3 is TGTGCCAGCAGTTTGGGACTAGCTTCCTACAATGAGCAGTTCTTC.